This TCR beta chain was found in a study of blood T cell repertoires in COVID-19. Study as a whole: Spain, Italy and the United States supplied samples that represented acute and convalescent COVID-19. Sources were T cells, B-cell-depleted T cells, or PBMCs; the material itself was cDNA or gDNA.

Repertoires were generated with immunoSEQ multiplex PCR, while TCRdb's copy carries only in-frame clones and drops some. The repertoire holds 300,000 to 400,000 clones, 90% seen once, with about 4.2% in the top ten. The CDR3 length is 12 residues. Looked up from germline, CDR1 is SGHNT and CDR2 is YYREEE (reference sequence). The V gene lost 4 bases and the J gene lost 10 bases, with 12 bases spanning the gap. V usage is TRBV5-4 and J usage is TRBJ2-1; a possible D gene is TRBD2 (6 bases). The origin of this receptor is a woman in her twenties or thirties who had been exposed to COVID-19. Material: PBMCs or T cells enriched from blood (not recorded which). The CDR3 bases are TGTGCCAGCAGCCAGCCGGGGGTAGAGCAGTTCTTC. It is translated as CASSQPGVEQFF. Looking up the rest from reference TRBV5-4 and TRBJ2-1 gives the full variable domain: ETGVTQSPTHLIKTRGQQVTLRCSSQSGHNTVSWYQQALGQGPQFIFQYYREEENGRGNFPPRFSGLQFPNYSSELNVNALELDDSALYLCASSQPGVEQFFGPGTRLTVL.